This TCR beta chain comes out of a study of T cells in localized non-small cell lung cancer. Overall study results and limits: Adjacent lung exhibited a median of about 57 among the 100 most abundant tumor clones. Longer overall survival accompanied higher blood T cell density. The greatest T cell clonality was found in uninvolved adjacent lung (higher than in tumor).

This clone was counted between two and nine times. Its antigen is undetermined. Generated by immunoSEQ multiplex PCR, the TCRdb table keeps only in-frame clones and is missing some. The sample has 72,000 or so clones; less than 90% are singletons. This CDR3 has 15 residues. The germline V gene encodes CDR1 MDHEN and CDR2 SYDVKM. The germline V and J ends were trimmed by 5 bases and 0 bases, with 12 bases remaining between them. The V gene is TRBV28, the J gene TRBJ2-3; D is tentatively TRBD1 or TRBD2 (6 bases each). This receptor was obtained from a male donor aged 60 or over with stage III squamous cell lung carcinoma. The sequencing here drew on peripheral blood, taken before any cancer treatment. In DNA, the CDR3 is TGTGCCAGCAGTCCCGGGGGCAGTAGCACAGATACGCAGTATTTT. Translating gives CASSPGGSSTDTQYF.